The source of this T cell receptor beta chain is a study of blood T cell repertoires in COVID-19 (dated by TCRdb to about 2020). Some background on the complete study: Samples from collaborators originated in the United States, Italy and Spain and spanned both the acute and convalescent phases of COVID-19. Subjects who had been exposed to COVID-19, were actively infected with it, or had recovered from it provided the deeply sampled blood TCRbeta repertoires that made up the dataset. The samples were drawn from two sources: the first 160 participants of the ongoing ImmuneRACE study, and 1,000 to 1,500 subjects contributed by 6 global collaborators. The repertoires were released in a freely available public database intended as a resource for research on the immune response to SARS-CoV-2. Where HLA class I and class II types were available, the types were taken from metadata supplied by the sample provider, not from assay-based typing. The prospective study material was composed of cDNA or gDNA derived from T cells, B-cell-depleted T cells, or PBMCs. Sample metadata almost always included a de-identified subject ID, COVID-19 status, age in years and sex.

For this clone: The clone's antigen remains unknown. No quality values exist for individual bases; no much larger clone is one base distant.

Study-wide findings and limitations: Clinical and demographic metadata were provided uncurated, with the amount varying by source and participant.

The immunoSEQ Assay, a bias-controlled multiplex PCR, was used to amplify TCRbeta CDR3 regions from genomic DNA. The authors' pipeline ran thus. Within the assay, amplification of reference gene primers was used to estimate how many nucleated cells each sample contained. To quantify the absolute abundance of each unique TCRbeta CDR3 rearrangement, sequence reads were collapsed and filtered. For each sample, productive Simpson clonality was calculated as the square root of Simpson's diversity index over productive rearrangements. The source is immuneACCESS, and TCRdb retained only in-frame sequences with V and J called. Part of the clones is not carried over; for the studies checked, unresolved V genes explain less than half of this, and the remainder is unexplained. V and J calls and clone size are those listed in that table; D and trimming were worked out from the DNA. For this sample the table gives 90,000 to 120,000 clones, of which 85% to 95% were detected only once. Roughly 1.2% of the sample rests with the top ten.

Collaborating institutions collected whole blood in K2EDTA tubes following their own protocols. For TCRbeta analysis, collaborators shipped samples as frozen whole blood, isolated PBMCs, or DNA extracted from either of those sample types. The CDR3 starts with the cysteine, ends with the phenylalanine, and has 11 residues. The read is trimmed to its CDR3 DNA, 33 bases read in frame from base 1. V is pared back by 7 bases and J by 8 bases, with 12 bases lying between the germline termini. As encoded in the germline V gene (reference sequence), CDR1 is GTSNPN while CDR2 is SVGIG. The sample consisted of peripheral blood. This TCR was sampled from a woman aged 30 to 39 with acute or convalescent COVID-19. The chain employs TRBV30 and TRBJ2-1; TRBD2 is perhaps the D gene, given 6 matching bases. The CDR3 protein: CALSIADEQFF. The bases are TGTGCCTTATCGATAGCGGATGAGCAGTTCTTC.